The 24 T cell receptor beta chains below come from one sample, sequenced in a study of OX40 agonist ivuxolimab in advanced cancers. Sequencing used immunoSEQ multiplex PCR; TCRdb keeps in-frame clones, though not all of them. Counted here are 65,000 to 95,000 clones, roughly 92% occurring once; the ten biggest clones make up roughly 11%. The material was CD4+ or CD8+ T cells sorted from blood, obtained in a trial of the OX40 agonist ivuxolimab. The receptors were sampled from an adult with an advanced solid tumor such as melanoma, head and neck, liver or kidney cancer.

The genes are TRBV9 and TRBJ1-4; 9 nucleotides line up with TRBD1. The CDR3 loop spans 15 amino acids. Germline lookup yields CDR1 SGDLS and CDR2 YYNGEE. J was trimmed by 8 bases and V by 4 bases; bases with no gene match: 9. CDR3 residues: CASSTSGTGNEKLFF. In DNA, the CDR3 is TGTGCCAGCAGCACTTCCGGGACAGGGAACGAAAAACTGTTTTTT.

The chain links TRBV7-3 to TRBJ1-3; 7 bases are shared with TRBD1. With V trimmed by 4 bases and J by 4 bases, 1 base remained unmatched. Germline V gene lookup returns CDR1 SGHTA and CDR2 FQGTGA. There are 13 residues in the CDR3. The CDR3 here is CASSWGQGNTIYF. As DNA, the CDR3 is TGTGCCAGCAGCTGGGGACAGGGAAACACCATATATTTT.

Written as DNA, the CDR3 is TGTGCCAGCAGATTCCCTACTGAAACTGAAGCTTTCTTT. Translating gives CASRFPTETEAFF. This chain links TRBV7-9 with TRBJ1-1; no reliable D call. With 6 bases removed from V and 5 bases from J, the gap between germline ends came to 13 bases. Germline loops: CDR1 SEHNR, CDR2 FQNEAQ (reference sequence). The CDR3 is 13 residues long.

This clone was recorded a few times. V usage is TRBV9 and J usage is TRBJ2-3; D tentatively fits TRBD1 or TRBD2 (5 bases each). Germline CDR1 and CDR2: SGDLS and YYNGEE. The CDR3 has 20 amino acids. Trimming removed 0 bases from V and 4 bases from J, with 27 bases in between. CDR3: CASSVEGTGTADLKADTQYF. The CDR3, as DNA: TGTGCCAGCAGCGTAGAGGGGACCGGGACGGCCGATCTTAAGGCAGATACGCAGTATTTT.

V usage is TRBV6-5 and J usage is TRBJ2-7; D gene uncertain. CDR3 length equals 15 residues. V dropped 0 bases and J dropped 4 bases, with 13 bases sitting between them. Germline V gene lookup returns CDR1 MNHEY and CDR2 SVGAGI. CDR3 bases: TGTGCCAGCAGTTACTCGAAGTCTCTGGGGTACGAGCAGTACTTC. This codes for CASSYSKSLGYEQYF.

The J gene is TRBJ1-1, the V gene TRBV29-1; 9 nucleotides line up with TRBD1. The germline CDR1 and CDR2 sequences are SQVTM and ANQGSEA. V dropped 4 bases and J dropped 6; count of bases not matched to a gene: 6. This CDR3 is built from 13 residues. The CDR3 spells CSVGRTGVAEAFF. CDR3 coding DNA: TGCAGCGTTGGCCGGACAGGGGTAGCTGAAGCTTTCTTT.

The chain carries TRBV6-1 and TRBJ2-7, with D uncertain. This CDR3 spans 10 amino acids. V was pared by 8 bases and J by 3 bases, with 5 bases between. Germline V gene data show CDR1 as MNHNS and CDR2 as SASEGT. CDR3 sequence (DNA): TGTGCCAGCGCCGACTACGAGCAGTACTTC. Its translation is CASADYEQYF.

This chain uses TRBV7-2 with TRBJ1-5; D unresolved. This CDR3 contains 15 residues. V lost 1 base and J 2 bases, leaving 9 bases between the germline ends. Looked up from germline, CDR1 is SGHTA and CDR2 is FQGNSA. CDR3 protein: CASSLGVSRNQPQHF. The CDR3 bases are TGTGCCAGCAGCTTAGGGGTAAGCCGCAATCAGCCCCAGCATTTT.

This chain links TRBV9 with TRBJ2-7; 9 nucleotides match TRBD1. The CDR3 spans 14 residues. V dropped 2 bases and J dropped 6; count of bases not matched to a gene: 6. The germline V gene has CDR1 SGDLS and CDR2 YYNGEE. CDR3 coding DNA: TGTGCCAGCAGCGTTTCGGGACAGGGCTCCGAGCAGTACTTC. Its translation is CASSVSGQGSEQYF.

The chain employs TRBV7-9 and TRBJ1-2, with unresolved D. The CDR3 is made up of 14 amino acids. Per germline, CDR1 SEHNR and CDR2 FQNEAQ (reference sequence). Trimming left V 1 base short and J 1 base short, with 7 bases between. The CDR3, as DNA: TGTGCCAGCAGCTTAGAAGTCCTTAACTATGGCTACACCTTC. Its protein is CASSLEVLNYGYTF.

The rearrangement joins TRBV5-6 to TRBJ2-2; TRBD2 matches 8 bases. Trimming cost V 2 bases and J 5 bases; bases outside gene matches: 8. The CDR3 covers 16 residues. Germline V CDR1 and CDR2: SGHDT, YYEEEE. CDR3 loop: CASSLGGLERTGELFF. CDR3 bases: TGTGCCAGCAGCTTAGGGGGACTAGAAAGAACCGGGGAGCTGTTTTTT.

The chain employs TRBV9 and TRBJ2-1, with TRBD2 matching 10 bases. Germline V gene lookup returns CDR1 SGDLS and CDR2 YYNGEE. V dropped 2 bases and J dropped 8; count of bases not matched to a gene: 10. This CDR3 has 16 residues. CDR3 sequence (DNA): TGTGCCAGCAGCGTTAGCGGGGGGTCCTTCGTGGATGAGCAGTTCTTC. Translating it yields CASSVSGGSFVDEQFF.

The chain links TRBV14 to TRBJ2-4; D is unresolved. V lost 4 bases and J 1 base, leaving 14 bases between the germline ends. Germline V gene data show CDR1 as SGHDN and CDR2 as FVKESK. This CDR3 has 16 residues. The CDR3 region is CASSPASSGAKNIQYF. CDR3 bases: TGTGCCAGCAGCCCAGCTTCCTCCGGCGCCAAAAACATTCAGTACTTC.

The chain has TRBV4-2 and TRBJ1-5; 8 positions match TRBD1. Germline CDR1 is LGHNA and CDR2 is YNFKEQ. Germline trimming cut 3 bases from V and 5 bases from J; bases unmatched to any gene: 3. This CDR3 contains 14 residues. This chain's CDR3 is CASSHGQGDQPQHF. CDR3 nucleotide sequence: TGTGCCAGCAGCCACGGACAGGGAGATCAGCCCCAGCATTTT.

This chain joins TRBV4-3 and TRBJ1-3; D uncertain. CDR3 length: 15 residues. V was clipped by 1 base and J by 4 bases, with 11 bases between them. The germline CDR1 and CDR2 sequences are LGHNA and YSLEER. The CDR3 sequence is CASSQAKAPGNTIYF. The CDR3 region has the DNA TGCGCCAGCAGCCAAGCAAAGGCCCCCGGAAACACCATATATTTT.

This rearrangement joins TRBV19 to TRBJ1-1; D is unclear. This CDR3 is built from 15 residues. The germline V gene has CDR1 LNHDA and CDR2 SQIVND (reference sequence). V shed 1 base and J shed 0 bases, with 9 bases lying between them. The CDR3 sequence is CASSIVRELNTEAFF. CDR3 nucleotides: TGTGCCAGTAGTATAGTGAGGGAATTGAACACTGAAGCTTTCTTT.

CDR3 loop: CASSLARDRISTDTQYF. The CDR3 nucleotides are TGCGCCAGCAGCTTGGCCCGGGACAGAATTAGCACAGATACGCAGTATTTT. The V gene is TRBV5-1, the J gene TRBJ2-3; 7 nucleotides agree with TRBD1. This CDR3 is 17 amino acids long. Germline assignment: CDR1 SGHRS and CDR2 YFSETQ. J was trimmed by 0 bases and V by 0 bases; bases with no gene match: 7.

The gene calls are TRBV5-6 and TRBJ2-2, with D uncertain. This CDR3 region has 13 residues. V lost 5 bases and J 4 bases, leaving 9 bases between the germline ends. In germline, CDR1 is SGHDT, CDR2 YYEEEE. CDR3 amino acids: CASSETPTGELFF. In DNA, the CDR3 is TGTGCCAGCAGTGAAACTCCCACCGGGGAGCTGTTTTTT.

The chain employs TRBV7-2 and TRBJ2-7, with no clear D. The CDR3 covers 13 residues. The germline V and J ends were trimmed by 2 bases and 5 bases, with 10 bases remaining between them. From germline, CDR1 is SGHTA and CDR2 FQGNSA. For the CDR3, the DNA is TGTGCCAGCAGCTTAATGCTTGGCGACGAGCAGTACTTC. Its translation is CASSLMLGDEQYF.

This chain links TRBV4-3 with TRBJ2-7; TRBD2 matches 8 bases. The J segment lost 0 bases and the V segment lost 3 bases, leaving 7 bases of the junction unmatched. Germline-derived CDR1 and CDR2 are LGHNA and YSLEER. This CDR3 comprises 16 residues. CDR3 bases: TGCGCCAGCAGCCAGGCCGGGAGGGACGACTCCTACGAGCAGTACTTC. This codes for CASSQAGRDDSYEQYF.

The chain couples TRBV4-1 to TRBJ2-7; D assignment may be TRBD1 or TRBD2 (6 bases each). CDR1 MGHRA and CDR2 YSYEKL come from the germline V gene. V was pared by 0 bases and J by 6 bases, with 15 bases between. This CDR3 region has 15 residues. In nucleotides, the CDR3 is TGCGCCAGCAGCCAAGAAACGGGGGCCGTCTTCGAGCAGTACTTC. Translating it yields CASSQETGAVFEQYF.

J is TRBJ2-5 and V is TRBV6-1; 9 bases match TRBD1. Germline-derived CDR1 and CDR2 are MNHNS and SASEGT. This CDR3 contains 15 residues. Trimming removed 1 base from V and 5 bases from J; junction bases left unmatched: 5. CDR3 coding DNA: TGTGCCAGCAGTGAAGGGACAGGGGAGGTTGAGACCCAGTACTTC. As protein: CASSEGTGEVETQYF.

V and J are TRBV27 and TRBJ2-7; D remains ambiguous. The CDR3 runs to 14 residues. V was trimmed by 2 bases and J by 2 bases, leaving 10 bases between them. The germline CDR1 and CDR2 sequences are MNHEY and SMNVEV (reference sequence). In nucleotides, the CDR3 is TGTGCCAGCAGTTTAATGGGCCAGGCCTACGAGCAGTACTTC. This gives the protein CASSLMGQAYEQYF.

The chain is built from TRBV7-6 and TRBJ2-7, with 11 positions matching TRBD2. Germline values: CDR1 SGHVS, CDR2 FNYEAQ. This CDR3 has 14 amino acids. V gave up 5 bases and J gave up 5 bases; unmatched junction bases: 5. Here the CDR3 DNA reads TGTGCCAGCAGCGTTAGCGGGGGGGCCCACGAGCAGTACTTC. Translation: CASSVSGGAHEQYF.